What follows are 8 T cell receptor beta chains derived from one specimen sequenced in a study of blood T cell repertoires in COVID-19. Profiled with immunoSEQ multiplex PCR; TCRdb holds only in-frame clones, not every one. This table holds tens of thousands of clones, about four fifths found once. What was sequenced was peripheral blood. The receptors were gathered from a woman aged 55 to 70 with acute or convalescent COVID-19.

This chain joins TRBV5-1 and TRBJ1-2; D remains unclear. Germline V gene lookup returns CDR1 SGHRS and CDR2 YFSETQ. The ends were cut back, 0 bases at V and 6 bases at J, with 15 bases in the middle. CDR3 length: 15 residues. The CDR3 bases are TGCGCCAGCAGCTTGGCCGTCTATTCCCCCAATGGCTACACCTTC. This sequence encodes CASSLAVYSPNGYTF.

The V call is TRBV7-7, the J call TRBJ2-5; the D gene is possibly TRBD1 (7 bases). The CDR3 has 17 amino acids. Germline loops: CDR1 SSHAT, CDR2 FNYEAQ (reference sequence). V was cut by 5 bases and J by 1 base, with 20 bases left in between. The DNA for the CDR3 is TGTGCCAGCAGCCGAGGAAGGGGGGCAGGGGGCCAAGAGACCCAGTACTTC. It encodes CASSRGRGAGGQETQYF. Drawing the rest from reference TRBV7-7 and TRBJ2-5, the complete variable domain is GAGVSQSPRYKVTKRGQDVTLRCDPISSHATLYWYQQALGQGPEFLTYFNYEAQPDKSGLPSDRFSAERPEGSISTLTIQRTEQRDSAMYRCASSRGRGAGGQETQYFGPGTRLLVL.

CDR3 sequence: CASSVQVGGTGELFF. CDR3 in DNA: TGTGCCAGCAGCGTACAAGTGGGGGGTACCGGGGAGCTGTTTTTT. The gene calls are TRBV9 and TRBJ2-2, with D perhaps matching TRBD2 (6 bases). The ends were cut back, 1 base at V and 5 bases at J, with 12 bases in the middle. CDR1 SGDLS and CDR2 YYNGEE come from the germline V gene. CDR3 size: 15 residues.

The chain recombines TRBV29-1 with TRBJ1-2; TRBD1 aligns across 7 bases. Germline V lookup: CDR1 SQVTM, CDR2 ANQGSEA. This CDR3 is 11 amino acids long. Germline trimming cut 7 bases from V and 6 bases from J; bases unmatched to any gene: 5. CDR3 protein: CSAQGVDGYTF. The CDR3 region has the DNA TGCAGCGCGCAGGGGGTTGATGGCTACACCTTC. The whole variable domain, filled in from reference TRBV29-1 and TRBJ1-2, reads SAVISQKPSRDICQRGTSLTIQCQVDSQVTMMFWYRQQPGQSLTLIATANQGSEATYESGFVIDKFPISRPNLTFSTLTVSNMSPEDSSIYLCSAQGVDGYTFGSGTRLTVV.

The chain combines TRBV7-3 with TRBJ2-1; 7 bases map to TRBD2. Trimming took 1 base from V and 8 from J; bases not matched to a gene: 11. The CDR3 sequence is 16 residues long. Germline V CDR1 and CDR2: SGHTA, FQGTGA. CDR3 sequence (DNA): TGTGCCAGCAGCTTAAGGGCTAGCGGTTTTGTAGATGAGCAGTTCTTC. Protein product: CASSLRASGFVDEQFF. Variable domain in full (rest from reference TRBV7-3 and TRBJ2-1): GAGVSQTPSNKVTEKGKYVELRCDPISGHTALYWYRQSLGQGPEFLIYFQGTGAADDSGLPNDRFFAVRPEGSVSTLKIQRTERGDSAVYLCASSLRASGFVDEQFFGPGTRLTVL.

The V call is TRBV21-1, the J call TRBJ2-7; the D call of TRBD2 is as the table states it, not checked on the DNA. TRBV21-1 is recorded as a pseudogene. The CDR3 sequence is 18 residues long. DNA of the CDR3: TGTGCCAGCAGCGCCGTAGAACGCTCCCGCGCGGGGGCCCTTCTGCAGTACGTC. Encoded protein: CASSAVERSRAGALLQYV.

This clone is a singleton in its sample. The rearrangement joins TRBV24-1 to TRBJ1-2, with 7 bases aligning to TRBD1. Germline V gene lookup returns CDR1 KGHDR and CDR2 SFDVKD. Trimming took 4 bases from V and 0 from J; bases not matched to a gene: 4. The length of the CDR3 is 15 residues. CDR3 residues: CATSEGDSSNYGYTF. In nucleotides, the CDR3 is TGTGCCACCAGTGAAGGGGACAGTTCTAACTATGGCTACACCTTC.

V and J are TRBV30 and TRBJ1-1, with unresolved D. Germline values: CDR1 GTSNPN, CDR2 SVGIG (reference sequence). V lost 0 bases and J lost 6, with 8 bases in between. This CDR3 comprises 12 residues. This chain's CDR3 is CAWSVTGSEAFF. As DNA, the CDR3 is TGTGCCTGGAGTGTAACGGGATCTGAAGCTTTCTTT.